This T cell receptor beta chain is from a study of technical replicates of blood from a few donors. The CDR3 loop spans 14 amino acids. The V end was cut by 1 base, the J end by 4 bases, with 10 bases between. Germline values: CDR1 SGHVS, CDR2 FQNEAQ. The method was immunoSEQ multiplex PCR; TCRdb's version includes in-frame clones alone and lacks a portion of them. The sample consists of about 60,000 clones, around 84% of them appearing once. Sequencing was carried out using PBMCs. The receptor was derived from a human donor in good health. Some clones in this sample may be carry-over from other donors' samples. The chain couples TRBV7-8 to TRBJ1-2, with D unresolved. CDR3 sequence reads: CASSLVGVGYGYTF. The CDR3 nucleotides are TGTGCCAGCAGCTTAGTCGGGGTTGGCTATGGCTACACCTTC.